Listed below are T cell receptor beta chains from one sample, sequenced in a study of human T cells and chemical hapten exposure. TCRdb processed the RACE reads anew with MiXCR; each CDR3 protein has one entry. The data contain more than 80,000 distinct CDR3 sequences, roughly 10% of them seen just once; the ten biggest clones take up around 4.7%. The starting material was whole blood, obtained in connection with sensitization to the hapten diphenylcyclopropenone (DPC). The receptor source for this set is a woman aged 50 to 60 with alopecia areata. Some clones in this sample may be carry-over from other donors' samples. CDR3s include the opening cysteine and the closing phenylalanine or tryptophan. D genes are given only for firm matches. Rows may omit the clone size; those that give it use once, few, many or a size class.

V gene	J gene	D gene	clone size	CDR3 DNA	CDR3 protein
TRBV4-3	TRBJ2-4	TRBD2	-	TGCGCCAGCAGCCAAGAGGTAGCGGGAGTCAAAAACATTCAGTACTTC	CASSQEVAGVKNIQYF
TRBV11-3	TRBJ2-3	-	many	TGTGCCAGCAGCTTAGACAGCGGGAGCACAGATACGCAGTATTTT	CASSLDSGSTDTQYF
TRBV20-1	TRBJ1-2	-	few	TGCAGTGCTATGACGTCCGGGACACCCTATGGCTACACCTTC	CSAMTSGTPYGYTF
TRBV29-1	TRBJ2-1	TRBD2	few	TGCAGCGTTGATTGCGGGAGAGGGCACAATGAGCAGTTCTTC	CSVDCGRGHNEQFF
TRBV20-1	TRBJ1-5	TRBD1	-	TGCAGTGCTAGAGAGATCCAGGCAGGGGGCAAGCCCCAGCATTTT	CSAREIQAGGKPQHF
TRBV20-1	TRBJ2-3	TRBD2	many	TGCAGTGCGAACGGGGCTAGCGGGGTGGGCGATACGCAGTATTTT	CSANGASGVGDTQYF
TRBV20-1	TRBJ2-7	-	many	TGCAGTGCTAGAGAACCTCTAGGGCAATTCTACGAGCAGTACTTC	CSAREPLGQFYEQYF
TRBV5-1	TRBJ1-4	TRBD1	many	TGCGCCAGCAGCATCGACAGGGGGGCTAATGAAAAACTGTTTTTT	CASSIDRGANEKLFF
TRBV7-9	TRBJ1-1	-	few	TGTGCCAGCAGCCAGTCGGAAGCCCGAGCTTTCTTT	CASSQSEARAFF
TRBV25-1	TRBJ2-1	TRBD2	many	TGTGCCAGCAGTGATGAGGGACTAGCGTATAATGAGCAGTTCTTC	CASSDEGLAYNEQFF
TRBV7-2	TRBJ1-5	-	few	TGTGCCAGCAGCTCCGACAGGAATAGCAATCAGCCCCAGCATTTT	CASSSDRNSNQPQHF
TRBV20-1	TRBJ1-1	-	few	TGCAGTGCGAAAGGCGGACCGTTGAACACTGAAGCTTTCTTT	CSAKGGPLNTEAFF
TRBV18	TRBJ1-2	-	-	TGTGCCAGCTCACCTGAAGGACAGCTTGCTAACTATGGCTACACCTTC	CASSPEGQLANYGYTF
TRBV6-5	TRBJ2-7	TRBD1	few	TGTGCCAGCAGCCGGGACAGGGAGGGAACCGAGCAGTACTTC	CASSRDREGTEQYF
TRBV28	TRBJ2-5	TRBD2	many	TGTGCCAGCAGCCCGGGACTAGCGGCGACCCAGTACTTC	CASSPGLAATQYF
TRBV5-1	TRBJ1-4	TRBD1	-	TGCGCCAGCAGCTTGGGGGACAGAGATGTTGAAAAACTGTTTTTT	CASSLGDRDVEKLFF
TRBV7-2	TRBJ2-3	-	many	TGTGCCAGCAGCTTAGGGCGAGGTAGCACAGATACGCAGTATTTT	CASSLGRGSTDTQYF
TRBV9	TRBJ2-7	-	few	TGTGCCAGCAGCCATCGGCCTCTCTACGAGCAGTACTTC	CASSHRPLYEQYF
TRBV2	TRBJ2-3	-	-	TGTGCCAGCAGAAGTTTGGCAGATACGCAGTATTTT	CASRSLADTQYF
TRBV11-2	TRBJ2-1	-	many	TGTGCCAGCAGCGCCCGGACTGGATCCTACAATGAGCAGTTCTTC	CASSARTGSYNEQFF
TRBV6-2/TRBV6-3	TRBJ2-2	-	many	TGTGCCAGCACCCGGCTTCCAAAGGTTGGCACCGGGGAGCTGTTTTTT	CASTRLPKVGTGELFF
TRBV29-1	TRBJ2-3	-	few	TGCAGCGTTGATGATGGGGCGGATACGCAGTATTTT	CSVDDGADTQYF
TRBV3-1	TRBJ2-7	-	many	TGTGCCAGCAGCCTAATGGCCACCTCCTACGAGCAGTACTTC	CASSLMATSYEQYF
TRBV27	TRBJ2-7	TRBD1	few	TGTGCCAGCAGTTCCCCCGGGGACAGCCACGAGCAGTACTTC	CASSSPGDSHEQYF
TRBV4-1	TRBJ2-7	-	-	TGCGCCAGCAGCCAAGGACGCGCCCCCCGGGACGAGCAGTACTTC	CASSQGRAPRDEQYF
TRBV4-3	TRBJ2-4	-	many	TGCGCCAGCAGCCAAGATTGGGAACAGGGCCAAAGCATTCAGTACTTC	CASSQDWEQGQSIQYF
TRBV5-1	TRBJ2-6	-	many	TGCGCCAGCAGCTGGGGGACCCTGGACAGATCCGGGTCTGGGGCCAACGTCCTGACTTTC	CASSWGTLDRSGSGANVLTF